Listed below are T cell receptor beta chains from one sample, sequenced in a study of blood T cell repertoires in COVID-19. Repertoires were generated with immunoSEQ multiplex PCR, while TCRdb's copy carries only in-frame clones and drops some. The repertoire holds 250,000 to 300,000 clones, with about nine tenths as singletons. What was sequenced was peripheral blood. All receptors derive from a woman in her 30s with COVID-19, enrolled during active disease. CDR3s include the opening cysteine and the closing phenylalanine or tryptophan. A D gene is named only where the DNA matches it firmly. A clone size is listed for some rows: how often the clone was seen (once, few, many), or a class if it is expanded.

>TRBJ2-3|TRBV27|.|.
TGTGCCAGCACCCTCCGCCAGGCGAGCACAGATACGCAGTATTTT
CASTLRQASTDTQYF
>TRBJ2-5|TRBV10-1|.|.
TGCGCCATCCGAGACTGTACTAAAGAGACCCAGTACTTC
CAIRDCTKETQYF
>TRBJ2-2|TRBV9|.|once
TGTGCCAGCAGCGTAGGTCCCCAGAACACCGGGGAGCTGTTTTTT
CASSVGPQNTGELFF
>TRBJ1-5|TRBV24-1|.|many
TGTGCCACCACCGGACAGAATCAGCCCCAGCATTTT
CATTGQNQPQHF
>TRBJ2-4|TRBV6-5|.|.
TGTGCCAGCAGGGCGCCGGGAAACATTCAGTACTTC
CASRAPGNIQYF
>TRBJ1-1|TRBV18|.|.
TGTGCCAGCTCACTGACGAGCGGGCAAGGCCAAACTGAAGCTTTCTTT
CASSLTSGQGQTEAFF
>TRBJ2-5|TRBV7-9|.|.
TGTGCCAGCAGCCCCGTCCCTCAAGAGACCCAGTACTTC
CASSPVPQETQYF
>TRBJ2-3|TRBV6-5|.|.
TGTGCCAGCAGACTGGGCTCAGATACGCAGTATTTT
CASRLGSDTQYF
>TRBJ2-3|TRBV13|TRBD2|.
TGTGCCAGCAGCTTTCGCCTAGCGGGGCCGGGAGATACGCAGTATTTT
CASSFRLAGPGDTQYF
>TRBJ1-1|TRBV6-5|.|.
TGTGCCAGCAGCCTCGGGTCGAACACTGAAGCTTTCTTT
CASSLGSNTEAFF
>TRBJ1-2|TRBV7-4|.|.
TGTGCCAGCAGCTCGACAGCTAACTATGGCTACACCTTC
CASSSTANYGYTF
>TRBJ2-3|TRBV6-5|.|.
TGTGCCAGCGTTTCGGGCACAGATACGCAGTATTTT
CASVSGTDTQYF
>TRBJ1-2|TRBV13|.|once
TGTGCCAGCAGCTTAATCGCAGCGAGTTATGGCTACACCTTC
CASSLIAASYGYTF
>TRBJ2-7|TRBV4-2|.|.
TGTGCCAGCAGCCTAGGGACACCTACCTACGAGCAGTACTTC
CASSLGTPTYEQYF
>TRBJ1-3|TRBV6-6|.|.
TGTGCCAGCAGTTATACAATGGAGGGGTCTGGAAACACCATATATTTT
CASSYTMEGSGNTIYF
>TRBJ1-2|TRBV4-2|TRBD1|.
TGTGCCAGCAGCCAAGATCCGACAGGGAACTATGGCTACACCTTC
CASSQDPTGNYGYTF
>TRBJ2-7|TRBV4-2|TRBD2|.
TGTGCCAGCAGCCAAGGAGGTGCGGGGGGGTGGTACGAGCAGTACTTC
CASSQGGAGGWYEQYF
>TRBJ2-1|TRBV3-1/TRBV3-2|.|.
TGTGCCAGCAGCCAAGAGGTCCGGGAGCAGTTCTTC
CASSQEVREQFF
>TRBJ2-1|TRBV6-5|.|.
TGTGCCAGCAAATTACAGGGCTGGAATGAGCAGTTCTTC
CASKLQGWNEQFF
>TRBJ1-1|TRBV3-1/TRBV3-2|.|.
TGTGCCAGCAGCCACTTACAGGGCACTGAAGCTTTCTTT
CASSHLQGTEAFF
>TRBJ1-3|TRBV10-3|TRBD1|.
TGTGCCATCAGTGAGTGGGGAGCGGGACAGGAGTCTGGAAACACCATATATTTT
CAISEWGAGQESGNTIYF
>TRBJ2-1|TRBV10-3|TRBD1|few
TGTGCCATCAGGCCGACAGGGGCGGGTGAGCAGTTCTTC
CAIRPTGAGEQFF
>TRBJ2-7|TRBV5-8|.|.
TGTGCCAGTCCCCTTGAGTTGGGCTACCAGCAGTACTTC
CASPLELGYQQYF
>TRBJ2-3|TRBV4-1|.|.
TGCGCCAGCAGCCAAGGACTTGGGGCCACAGATACGCAGTATTTT
CASSQGLGATDTQYF
>TRBJ2-3|TRBV10-1|.|.
TGCGCCAGCAGTGAGGCTAGGGGTGGCAGAACTAGCACAGATACGCAGTATTTT
CASSEARGGRTSTDTQYF
>TRBJ1-2|TRBV10-3|TRBD1|.
TGTGCCATCACCGGGACAGGGAAAGGCTACACCTTC
CAITGTGKGYTF
>TRBJ1-1|TRBV9|.|.
TGTGCCAGCAGCGCAGGGGCCGGAGTCACTGAAGCTTTCTTT
CASSAGAGVTEAFF
>TRBJ2-7|TRBV11-2|TRBD2|.
TGTGCCAGCAGCCTCGCTAGCGGGGCTTACGAGCAGTACTTC
CASSLASGAYEQYF
>TRBJ1-1|TRBV11-2|TRBD1|.
TGTGCCAGCAGCTTAAACAGGGGGCTGAACACTGAAGCTTTCTTT
CASSLNRGLNTEAFF
>TRBJ2-2|TRBV11-2|TRBD1|.
TGTGCCAGCAGTTCCCAGGGGGCAGGCGGGGAGCTGTTTTTT
CASSSQGAGGELFF
>TRBJ1-5|TRBV7-2|.|once
TGTGCCAGCAGCGAGGAGAGGGAACAGCCCCAGCATTTT
CASSEEREQPQHF
>TRBJ2-7|TRBV19|.|.
TGTGCCAGTAGTACACTAGCTGGGTCCCACGAGCAGTACTTC
CASSTLAGSHEQYF
>TRBJ1-2|TRBV28|.|.
TGTGCCAGCTGGCAGGATTATGGCTACACCTTC
CASWQDYGYTF